This TCR beta chain was sequenced in a study of monozygotic twins with inflammatory bowel disease. Points from the study as a whole: People with IBD had fewer clonotypes in common with others than healthy twins did, especially with disease activity.

There were 3500 ng of total RNA used for each TCR library. The template switching step added UMIs that contained a 6-nucleotide sample barcode. TCRdb reanalyzed the 5' RACE reads and collapses them to one entry per CDR3 protein, without DNA. The listing contains approximately 140,000 distinct CDR3 sequences. On this clonotype: As yet, its antigen is unknown.

CDR3 size: 13 residues. Germline-derived CDR1 and CDR2 are SGHVS and FQNEAQ. V gene TRBV7-8 combines with J gene TRBJ2-7; TCRdb indicates TRBD2, and absent DNA this call remains unverified. What was sequenced was blood. The TCR originated in a human donor with ulcerative colitis or Crohn's disease, or a healthy co-twin of an affected twin (not recorded which). CDR3: CASSTLGTYEQYF. The variable domain in full, completed from reference TRBV7-8 and TRBJ2-7, reads GAGVSQSPRYKVAKRGQDVALRCDPISGHVSLFWYQQALGQGPEFLTYFQNEAQLDKSGLPSDRFFAERPEGSVSTLKIQRTQQEDSAVYLCASSTLGTYEQYFGPGTRLTVT.